This T cell receptor beta chain was identified in a study of blood T cell repertoires in COVID-19. Study in general: COVID-19 samples from acute and convalescent phases originated in the United States, Italy and Spain. In each case, the material was cDNA or gDNA derived from T cells, B-cell-depleted T cells, or PBMCs.

Clones were read by immunoSEQ multiplex PCR, and TCRdb kept only the in-frame ones, dropping some. The sample contains roughly 200,000 clones, roughly 85% of which appear only once. Participants were placed into cohorts based on the clinical history they reported. Symptom resolution, clearance, or two negative PCRs marked the recovered donors of Cohort 3. V was trimmed by 2 bases and J by 2 bases, leaving 10 bases between them. The CDR3 has 15 amino acids. The germline V gene encodes CDR1 SGHTA and CDR2 FQGNSA. This chain connects TRBV7-2 to TRBJ2-1; a possible D gene is TRBD2 (6 bases). This TCR came from a man aged 40-55 years who had recovered from COVID-19. The material sequenced was PBMCs or T cells enriched from blood (not recorded which). The CDR3 region has the DNA TGTGCCAGCAGCTTATGGGGCGGGACCTACAATGAGCAGTTCTTC. Residues: CASSLWGGTYNEQFF. Looking up the rest from reference TRBV7-2 and TRBJ2-1 gives the full variable domain: GAGVSQSPSNKVTEKGKDVELRCDPISGHTALYWYRQSLGQGLEFLIYFQGNSAPDKSGLPSDRFSAERTGGSVSTLTIQRTQQEDSAVYLCASSLWGGTYNEQFFGPGTRLTVL.